These T cell receptor beta chains were read from a single sample in a study of cytomegalovirus exposure and HLA in healthy donors. Generated by immunoSEQ multiplex PCR, the TCRdb table keeps only in-frame clones and is missing some. The sample lists more than 95,000 clones, about 81% seen once, with roughly 0.99% in the top ten. The sample comprised PBMCs. The receptors here all came from a woman aged 25 to 39 in good health and CMV-seronegative. CDR3s include the opening cysteine and the closing phenylalanine or tryptophan. D genes are given only for firm matches. A row's size may be missing; if present it is once, few, many or a size class.

v_gene: TRBV19
j_gene: TRBJ1-2
abundance: -
d_gene: -
CDR3aa: CASRGGAPYGYTF
CDR3nt: TGTGCCAGTAGGGGGGGGGCGCCCTATGGCTACACCTTC

v_gene: TRBV6-1
j_gene: TRBJ2-1
abundance: -
d_gene: -
CDR3aa: CASSEAGFGTSSYNEQFF
CDR3nt: TGTGCCAGCAGTGAAGCGGGTTTTGGGACTTCCTCCTACAATGAGCAGTTCTTC

v_gene: TRBV28
j_gene: TRBJ1-6
abundance: -
d_gene: TRBD1
CDR3aa: CASSLIGTGAGASPLHF
CDR3nt: TGTGCCAGCAGTTTAATTGGGACAGGGGCAGGTGCTTCACCCCTCCACTTT

v_gene: TRBV7-2
j_gene: TRBJ2-3
abundance: -
d_gene: TRBD2
CDR3aa: CASSLDSGGMDTQYF
CDR3nt: TGTGCCAGCAGCTTGGATAGCGGGGGGATGGATACGCAGTATTTT

v_gene: TRBV5-1
j_gene: TRBJ2-7
abundance: -
d_gene: TRBD1
CDR3aa: CASAKGQGFDEQYF
CDR3nt: TGCGCCAGCGCTAAGGGACAGGGGTTTGACGAGCAGTACTTC

v_gene: TRBV11-3
j_gene: TRBJ2-7
abundance: -
d_gene: TRBD1
CDR3aa: CASSLGARGHYEQYF
CDR3nt: TGTGCCAGCAGCTTAGGGGCCAGGGGGCACTACGAGCAGTACTTC

v_gene: TRBV28
j_gene: TRBJ1-5
abundance: -
d_gene: TRBD1
CDR3aa: CASSQDRGATYHQPQHF
CDR3nt: TGTGCCAGCAGCCAGGACAGGGGGGCGACCTACCATCAGCCCCAGCATTTT

v_gene: TRBV4-1
j_gene: TRBJ2-7
abundance: once
d_gene: TRBD1
CDR3aa: CASSQPPQGVYEQYF
CDR3nt: TGCGCCAGCAGCCAACCCCCACAGGGGGTCTACGAGCAGTACTTC

v_gene: TRBV11-1
j_gene: TRBJ2-7
abundance: -
d_gene: TRBD1
CDR3aa: CASKKRQGVSYEQYF
CDR3nt: TGTGCCAGCAAGAAACGACAGGGGGTTTCCTACGAGCAGTACTTC

v_gene: TRBV7-2
j_gene: TRBJ2-1
abundance: -
d_gene: TRBD1
CDR3aa: CASSRGQGAINEQFF
CDR3nt: TGTGCCAGCAGCCGGGGACAGGGGGCTATCAATGAGCAGTTCTTC

v_gene: TRBV11-1
j_gene: TRBJ2-6
abundance: -
d_gene: -
CDR3aa: CASSLGSSGANVLTF
CDR3nt: TGTGCCAGCAGCTTAGGCAGCTCTGGGGCCAACGTCCTGACTTTC

v_gene: TRBV6-5
j_gene: TRBJ2-5
abundance: -
d_gene: -
CDR3aa: CASIDPGKQETQYF
CDR3nt: TGTGCCAGCATAGACCCGGGAAAACAAGAGACCCAGTACTTC

v_gene: TRBV5-1
j_gene: TRBJ2-3
abundance: -
d_gene: -
CDR3aa: CASSLELADTQYF
CDR3nt: TGCGCCAGCAGCTTGGAGCTAGCTGATACGCAGTATTTT

v_gene: TRBV6-1
j_gene: TRBJ2-7
abundance: -
d_gene: TRBD1
CDR3aa: CASSGYRTGEGEQYF
CDR3nt: TGTGCCAGCAGTGGTTACCGGACAGGGGAAGGCGAGCAGTACTTC

v_gene: TRBV29-1
j_gene: TRBJ2-5
abundance: once
d_gene: TRBD1
CDR3aa: CSVEVLQGAETQYF
CDR3nt: TGCAGCGTTGAAGTTTTGCAGGGGGCGGAGACCCAGTACTTC

v_gene: TRBV29-1
j_gene: TRBJ2-1
abundance: -
d_gene: -
CDR3aa: CSVEVAGEEQFF
CDR3nt: TGCAGCGTTGAAGTGGCAGGTGAGGAGCAGTTCTTC

v_gene: TRBV7-9
j_gene: TRBJ1-2
abundance: -
d_gene: -
CDR3aa: CSSSYEDYGYTF
CDR3nt: TGTTCCAGCAGCTACGAGGACTATGGCTACACCTTC

v_gene: TRBV7-7
j_gene: TRBJ1-5
abundance: -
d_gene: TRBD1
CDR3aa: CASSLDDRVGPYSNQPQHF
CDR3nt: TGTGCTAGCAGCTTAGATGACAGGGTGGGCCCTTATAGCAATCAGCCCCAGCATTTT

v_gene: TRBV2
j_gene: TRBJ2-2
abundance: -
d_gene: TRBD2
CDR3aa: CASRSPGGDTGELFF
CDR3nt: TGTGCCAGCAGGAGCCCCGGGGGGGACACCGGGGAGCTGTTTTTT

v_gene: TRBV6-1
j_gene: TRBJ2-3
abundance: -
d_gene: TRBD2
CDR3aa: CASRGLAGAPDTQYF
CDR3nt: TGTGCCAGCAGAGGACTAGCGGGAGCTCCAGATACGCAGTATTTT

v_gene: TRBV5-1
j_gene: TRBJ2-5
abundance: -
d_gene: TRBD1
CDR3aa: CASRQDRGQETQYF
CDR3nt: TGCGCCAGCCGCCAGGACAGGGGCCAAGAGACCCAGTACTTC

v_gene: TRBV6-5
j_gene: TRBJ2-7
abundance: -
d_gene: -
CDR3aa: CASSYSMASAGEQYF
CDR3nt: TGTGCCAGCAGTTACTCAATGGCGAGCGCGGGCGAGCAGTACTTC

v_gene: TRBV5-1
j_gene: TRBJ1-1
abundance: -
d_gene: -
CDR3aa: CASSLGGEAFF
CDR3nt: TGCGCCAGCAGCTTGGGCGGGGAAGCTTTCTTT

v_gene: TRBV4-1
j_gene: TRBJ1-5
abundance: -
d_gene: TRBD1
CDR3aa: CASSQARTGNQPQHF
CDR3nt: TGCGCCAGCAGCCAAGCCAGGACAGGGAATCAGCCCCAGCATTTT

v_gene: TRBV28
j_gene: TRBJ2-3
abundance: -
d_gene: -
CDR3aa: CASSEESPDTQYF
CDR3nt: TGTGCCAGCAGCGAGGAAAGTCCAGATACGCAGTATTTT

v_gene: TRBV30
j_gene: TRBJ1-6
abundance: -
d_gene: -
CDR3aa: CAWSVARSDNSPLHF
CDR3nt: TGTGCCTGGAGTGTAGCCCGATCGGATAATTCACCCCTCCACTTT

v_gene: TRBV15
j_gene: TRBJ2-1
abundance: -
d_gene: TRBD2
CDR3aa: CATSRGGIKNEQFF
CDR3nt: TGTGCCACTTCCCGGGGGGGAATTAAAAATGAGCAGTTCTTC

v_gene: TRBV5-1
j_gene: TRBJ2-2
abundance: -
d_gene: TRBD1
CDR3aa: CASSLAGTGGNTGELFF
CDR3nt: TGCGCCAGCAGCTTGGCCGGGACAGGGGGTAACACCGGGGAGCTGTTTTTT

v_gene: TRBV4-2
j_gene: TRBJ2-3
abundance: -
d_gene: TRBD2
CDR3aa: CASSPLGRESTDTQYF
CDR3nt: TGTGCCAGCAGCCCCCTCGGGCGGGAGAGCACAGATACGCAGTATTTT

v_gene: TRBV5-5
j_gene: TRBJ1-4
abundance: few
d_gene: -
CDR3aa: CASSLARQNEKLFF
CDR3nt: TGTGCCAGCAGCTTGGCCAGGCAGAATGAAAAACTGTTTTTT

v_gene: TRBV4-3
j_gene: TRBJ2-1
abundance: once
d_gene: -
CDR3aa: CASSQDYYSYNEQFF
CDR3nt: TGCGCCAGCAGCCAAGATTACTACTCCTACAATGAGCAGTTCTTC

v_gene: TRBV7-8
j_gene: TRBJ2-7
abundance: -
d_gene: -
CDR3aa: CASSFIASDSYEQYF
CDR3nt: TGTGCCAGCAGCTTTATCGCTAGCGACTCCTACGAGCAGTACTTC

v_gene: TRBV5-1
j_gene: TRBJ2-1
abundance: -
d_gene: TRBD2
CDR3aa: CASSSQTSGIYNEQFF
CDR3nt: TGCGCCAGCAGCTCTCAGACTAGCGGCATTTACAATGAGCAGTTCTTC

v_gene: TRBV5-1
j_gene: TRBJ2-7
abundance: -
d_gene: TRBD1
CDR3aa: CASSIRDSYEQYF
CDR3nt: TGCGCCAGCAGCATCCGGGACAGCTACGAGCAGTACTTC

v_gene: TRBV7-9
j_gene: TRBJ1-2
abundance: once
d_gene: -
CDR3aa: CASSFGTFYGYTF
CDR3nt: TGTGCCAGCAGCTTCGGGACTTTCTATGGCTACACCTTC

v_gene: TRBV29-1
j_gene: TRBJ1-2
abundance: -
d_gene: -
CDR3aa: CSVGGQRANYGYTF
CDR3nt: TGCAGCGTTGGCGGACAACGAGCTAACTATGGCTACACCTTC

v_gene: TRBV4-1
j_gene: TRBJ2-3
abundance: once
d_gene: -
CDR3aa: CASSQQAPGSTDTQYF
CDR3nt: TGCGCCAGCAGCCAACAAGCCCCTGGTAGCACAGATACGCAGTATTTT

v_gene: TRBV2
j_gene: TRBJ2-1
abundance: -
d_gene: TRBD1
CDR3aa: CASIIETGRNEQFF
CDR3nt: TGTGCCAGCATCATCGAGACAGGGCGGAATGAGCAGTTCTTC

v_gene: TRBV7-9
j_gene: TRBJ2-7
abundance: -
d_gene: TRBD2
CDR3aa: CASSLAVAGGPDSYEQYF
CDR3nt: TGTGCCAGCAGCTTAGCTGTAGCGGGAGGGCCGGATTCCTACGAGCAGTACTTC

v_gene: TRBV2
j_gene: TRBJ2-2
abundance: -
d_gene: TRBD1
CDR3aa: CASSVQGYGELFF
CDR3nt: TGTGCCAGCAGTGTACAGGGGTACGGGGAGCTGTTTTTT

v_gene: TRBV27
j_gene: TRBJ2-1
abundance: -
d_gene: TRBD2
CDR3aa: CASSGGTSGRYNEQFF
CDR3nt: TGTGCCAGCAGTGGAGGGACTAGCGGGAGATACAATGAGCAGTTCTTC

v_gene: TRBV29-1
j_gene: TRBJ1-3
abundance: -
d_gene: -
CDR3aa: CSVSGYGNTIYF
CDR3nt: TGCAGCGTTTCAGGATACGGAAACACCATATATTTT

v_gene: TRBV7-2
j_gene: TRBJ2-5
abundance: -
d_gene: -
CDR3aa: CASSSWTAQGGTQYF
CDR3nt: TGTGCCAGCAGCTCCTGGACCGCCCAGGGTGGGACCCAGTACTTC

v_gene: TRBV5-4
j_gene: TRBJ2-7
abundance: -
d_gene: TRBD1
CDR3aa: CASSWSGGAVDYEQYF
CDR3nt: TGTGCCAGCAGCTGGTCAGGGGGCGCAGTCGACTACGAGCAGTACTTC

v_gene: TRBV9
j_gene: TRBJ2-1
abundance: once
d_gene: -
CDR3aa: CASSVGSGGAYNEQFF
CDR3nt: TGTGCCAGCAGCGTAGGAAGTGGCGGGGCGTACAATGAGCAGTTCTTC

v_gene: TRBV5-1
j_gene: TRBJ2-3
abundance: -
d_gene: TRBD2
CDR3aa: CASSLGVTSGGTNTQYF
CDR3nt: TGCGCCAGCAGCTTGGGGGTGACTAGCGGGGGGACCAATACGCAGTATTTT

v_gene: TRBV10-1
j_gene: TRBJ1-5
abundance: once
d_gene: TRBD1
CDR3aa: CASSLRDRDRDQPQHF
CDR3nt: TGCGCCAGCAGCCTCCGGGACAGGGACCGGGATCAGCCCCAGCATTTT

v_gene: TRBV5-1
j_gene: TRBJ2-5
abundance: -
d_gene: TRBD1
CDR3aa: CASGSKGQGQETQYF
CDR3nt: TGCGCCAGCGGTTCAAAGGGACAGGGCCAAGAGACCCAGTACTTC

v_gene: TRBV12-5
j_gene: TRBJ1-4
abundance: -
d_gene: -
CDR3aa: CASAPSRLELFF
CDR3nt: TGTGCTAGTGCCCCTAGTAGGCTTGAACTGTTTTTT

v_gene: TRBV7-9
j_gene: TRBJ1-2
abundance: -
d_gene: -
CDR3aa: CASSLSGGYGYTF
CDR3nt: TGTGCCAGCAGCCTCTCGGGGGGCTATGGCTACACCTTC

v_gene: TRBV4-1
j_gene: TRBJ2-1
abundance: -
d_gene: -
CDR3aa: CASSQPVGSSYNEQFF
CDR3nt: TGCGCCAGCAGCCAACCAGTGGGGAGCTCCTACAATGAGCAGTTCTTC

v_gene: TRBV11-2
j_gene: TRBJ2-5
abundance: -
d_gene: TRBD1
CDR3aa: CASSFQTGEETQYF
CDR3nt: TGTGCCAGCAGCTTCCAAACAGGGGAAGAGACCCAGTACTTC

v_gene: TRBV9
j_gene: TRBJ1-2
abundance: -
d_gene: TRBD1
CDR3aa: CASSVGDRTVYGYTF
CDR3nt: TGTGCCAGCAGCGTGGGGGACAGGACTGTCTATGGCTACACCTTC

v_gene: TRBV5-1
j_gene: TRBJ2-3
abundance: -
d_gene: TRBD2
CDR3aa: CASSLGTSGSTDTQYF
CDR3nt: TGCGCCAGCAGCCTCGGGACTAGCGGAAGCACAGATACGCAGTATTTT

v_gene: TRBV7-9
j_gene: TRBJ2-1
abundance: -
d_gene: -
CDR3aa: CASYRERGTKRAYNEQFF
CDR3nt: TGTGCTTCATATAGGGAGAGGGGGACTAAAAGGGCCTACAATGAGCAGTTCTTC